Listed below are T cell receptor beta chains from one sample, sequenced in a study of tumor-infiltrating lymphocytes in glioblastoma multiforme. TCRdb ran MiXCR on the multiplex PCR reads and lists one entry per CDR3 protein. Seen here are under 15,000 distinct CDR3 sequences, 60% to 75% observed once, and the top ten hold more than 25%. Sample: brain tumor tissue. These receptors were obtained from a male donor with glioblastoma. Each CDR3 is given with its conserved first and last residue. D genes are given only for firm matches. Size is omitted from some rows. Given values are once, few, many or a class for expanded clones.

TRBJ2-1 NA TRBV4-2 TRBD2 TGTGCCTGCAGCCAAGACTTTGGGCAAGCGGGAGTCAGACAGTTCTTC CACSQDFGQAGVRQFF
TRBJ2-5 NA TRBV28 TRBD2 TGTGCCAGCAGTAGACTAGCGGGAGGGGAGACCCGGTACTTC CASSRLAGGETRYF
TRBJ2-1 NA TRBV7-9 TRBD2 TGTGCCAGCAGCCCTCGGATTAGCGGGTACCATGAGCAATTCTTC CASSPRISGYHEQFF
TRBJ1-2 NA TRBV5-4 NA TGTGCCAGCAGCATCCCGACTCAGGGATATGTCTACACCTTC CASSIPTQGYVYTF
TRBJ2-2 NA TRBV7-6 NA TGTACCAGCAAACAAACCGGAGAGCTGTTTTTT CTSKQTGELFF
TRBJ1-3 NA TRBV20-1 NA TGCAGTATTAGAGTCGGGGTTGGAAACACCATATATTTT CSIRVGVGNTIYF
TRBJ2-5 NA TRBV4-1 TRBD1 TGCGCCAGCAGTCACACGTTGGGAAGAGTAGGGGGCTGGGAGACCCAGTACTTC CASSHTLGRVGGWETQYF
TRBJ1-5 NA TRBV20-1 NA TGCAGTGCCTCCCACGAAGGGGTTGGTCAGCCACAGCATTTT CSASHEGVGQPQHF
TRBJ1-5 NA TRBV6-2/TRBV6-3 NA TGTGCCAGCGAAACAGATAGTAATCGGCCCCAGCATTTT CASETDSNRPQHF
TRBJ2-7 NA TRBV11-2 TRBD2 TGTGCCAGCAGCCCCGGACTAGCGGCTGAGCAGTACTTC CASSPGLAAEQYF
TRBJ2-2 NA TRBV12-3/TRBV12-4 NA TGTGCCAGCAGTTATAGGGGCGGGGAGCTGTTTTTT CASSYRGGELFF
TRBJ2-7 NA TRBV10-3 NA TGTGCCATCAGTGAGAGGATTGGGAGTTACGAGCAGTACTTC CAISERIGSYEQYF
TRBJ2-5 NA TRBV7-2 NA TGTGCCAGCAGCCCGACAAGCGGGTTGGCGGGAGAGACCCAGTACTTC CASSPTSGLAGETQYF
TRBJ2-1 medium-sized TRBV12-5 NA TGTGCTAGTGGTTTGGACCTGAACAATGAGCAGTTCTTC CASGLDLNNEQFF
TRBJ1-5 NA TRBV20-1 NA TGCAATGCTGGACAGTACGCCTCAAATCAGCCCCAGCATTTT CNAGQYASNQPQHF
TRBJ1-5 NA TRBV12-3/TRBV12-4 TRBD1 TGTGTCAGCAGCGCGACAGGGATGGTGCCCCAGCATTTT CVSSATGMVPQHF
TRBJ2-7 NA TRBV6-6 TRBD1 TGTGCCAGCAGTACCGGACAGGGATTAGAGCAGTACTTC CASSTGQGLEQYF
TRBJ2-3 few TRBV7-9 TRBD2 TGTGCCAGCAGCTCCGGCCCTAGCGGGAGTCCAGATACGCAGTATTTT CASSSGPSGSPDTQYF
TRBJ2-7 NA TRBV11-2 NA TGTGCCAGCGGCCCTCGAGAGAGCTACGAGCAGTACTTC CASGPRESYEQYF
TRBJ1-5 medium-sized TRBV6-2/TRBV6-3 NA TGTGCCACGGGATATAGCAATCAGCCCCAGCATTTT CATGYSNQPQHF
TRBJ2-5 NA TRBV10-2 TRBD1 TGTGCCACCCGGACAGGGGAAGAGACCCAGTACTTC CATRTGEETQYF
TRBJ2-1 once TRBV29-1 NA TGCAGAGTTGGGGGGCGGCAGGGGGGCGATAAGCGGTTCTTC CRVGGRQGGDKRFF
TRBJ2-3 NA TRBV11-2 NA TGTGCCAGCAGCTTAGTAGGAATAGGGGTTCGAGATATACAGTATTTT CASSLVGIGVRDIQYF
TRBJ2-1 NA TRBV14 NA TGTGCCAGCAGCCGAGATGTCCGCTACAAAGAGCAGTTCTTC CASSRDVRYKEQFF
TRBJ2-1 NA TRBV11-2 NA TGTGCCAGCAGCTTAGTTTCTGGCGGGAAGGGTTCCTACGATGAGCAGTTCTTC CASSLVSGGKGSYDEQFF
TRBJ2-3 NA TRBV6-1 NA TGTGCCGGCAGCCCAGCGGGCACAGATACGCAGTATTTT CAGSPAGTDTQYF
TRBJ2-1 NA TRBV15 TRBD2 TGTGCCACCAGCTTAGAGGGGACTAGTTATGAGCAGTTCTTC CATSLEGTSYEQFF
TRBJ2-7 NA TRBV10-3 NA TGTGCCAACAGTGGGGGCCCTACCTACTACGAGCGGTACTTC CANSGGPTYYERYF
TRBJ2-7 NA TRBV29-1 NA TGCAGCGTTGTGGGGGACAAAGGCTTCTACAAGCAATACTTC CSVVGDKGFYKQYF